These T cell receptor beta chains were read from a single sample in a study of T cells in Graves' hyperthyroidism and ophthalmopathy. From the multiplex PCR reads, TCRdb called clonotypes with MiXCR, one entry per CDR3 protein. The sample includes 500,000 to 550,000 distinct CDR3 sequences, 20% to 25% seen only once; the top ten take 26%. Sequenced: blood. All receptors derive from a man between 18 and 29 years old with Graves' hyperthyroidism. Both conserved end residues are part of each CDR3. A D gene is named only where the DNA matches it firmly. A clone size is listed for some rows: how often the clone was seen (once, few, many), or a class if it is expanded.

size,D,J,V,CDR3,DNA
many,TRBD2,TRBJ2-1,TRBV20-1,CSASSGRGGHEQFF,TGCAGTGCTAGTTCTGGTCGGGGGGGCCATGAGCAGTTCTTC
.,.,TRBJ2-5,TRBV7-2,CAPRETQYF,TGTGCCCCCCGAGAGACCCAGTACTTC
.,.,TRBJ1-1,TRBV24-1,CATQRGWETEAFF,TGTGCCACCCAAAGGGGGTGGGAAACTGAAGCTTTCTTT
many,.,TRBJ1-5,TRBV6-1,CASSDGYQPQHF,TGTGCCAGCAGTGACGGATATCAGCCCCAGCATTTT
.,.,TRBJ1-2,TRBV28,CASSSWFRDANYGYTF,TGTGCCAGCAGTTCATGGTTCCGGGACGCGAACTATGGCTACACCTTC
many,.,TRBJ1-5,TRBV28,CASSPYGSNQPQHF,TGTGCCAGCAGCCCTTACGGTAGCAATCAGCCCCAGCATTTT
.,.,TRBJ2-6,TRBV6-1,CASASRGIWSGANVLTF,TGTGCCAGCGCTTCCAGGGGAATATGGTCTGGGGCCAACGTCCTGACTTTC
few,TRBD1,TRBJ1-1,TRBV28,CATLNRGIMNTEAFF,TGTGCCACCCTAAACAGGGGGATCATGAACACTGAAGCTTTCTTT
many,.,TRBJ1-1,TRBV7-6,CASSLDPPGVNTEAFF,TGTGCCAGCAGCTTGGACCCCCCCGGGGTGAACACTGAAGCTTTCTTT
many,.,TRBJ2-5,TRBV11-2,CASSSGSGRETQYF,TGTGCCAGCAGCTCAGGGAGCGGCCGGGAGACCCAGTACTTC
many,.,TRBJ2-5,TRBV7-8,CASTPVRHQETQYF,TGTGCCAGCACTCCGGTTAGACACCAAGAGACCCAGTACTTC
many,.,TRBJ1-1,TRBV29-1,CSVLGLEAEAFF,TGCAGCGTTCTGGGGCTAGAGGCTGAAGCTTTCTTT
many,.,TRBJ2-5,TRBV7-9,CASSSQDEETQYF,TGTGCCAGCAGCTCCCAGGACGAAGAGACCCAGTACTTC
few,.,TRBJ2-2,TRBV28,CASRTSGISANTGELFF,TGTGCCAGCAGAACCTCGGGGATTTCGGCGAACACCGGGGAGCTGTTTTTT
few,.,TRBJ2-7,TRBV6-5,CASSYALTGTSYEQYF,TGTGCCAGCAGTTACGCCTTAACAGGAACCTCCTACGAGCAGTACTTC
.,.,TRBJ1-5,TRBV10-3,CAISPGAQKGGNQPQHF,TGTGCCATCAGCCCGGGGGCGCAAAAGGGGGGGAATCAGCCCCAGCATTTT
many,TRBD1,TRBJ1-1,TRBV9,CASSVAGTGTGAFF,TGTGCCAGCAGCGTAGCAGGGACAGGGACAGGAGCTTTCTTT
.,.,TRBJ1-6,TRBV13,CASSSGANSPLHF,TGTGCCAGCAGCTCCGGGGCTAATTCACCCCTCCACTTT
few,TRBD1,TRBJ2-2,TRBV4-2,CASSQEGGQGPGELFF,TGTGCCAGCAGCCAAGAGGGGGGACAGGGGCCCGGGGAGCTGTTTTTT
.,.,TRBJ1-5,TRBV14,CASSRPGGGGQPQHF,TGTGCCAGCAGCCGCCCGGGCGGGGGAGGTCAGCCCCAGCATTTT
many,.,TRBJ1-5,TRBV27,CASSLLGGDQPQHF,TGTGCCAGCAGTTTATTAGGGGGGGATCAGCCCCAGCATTTT
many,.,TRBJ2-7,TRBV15,CATSRDPDGPYYEQYF,TGTGCCACCAGCAGAGATCCGGACGGTCCCTACTACGAGCAGTACTTC
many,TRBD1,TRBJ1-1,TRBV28,CAGWDRAGTEAFF,TGTGCCGGTTGGGACAGGGCCGGGACTGAAGCTTTCTTT
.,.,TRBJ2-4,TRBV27,CASSPLAKNIKYF,TGTGCCAGCAGTCCATTAGCCAAAAACATTAAGTACTTC
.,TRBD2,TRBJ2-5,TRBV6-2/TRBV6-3,CASSYQRETPGETQYF,TGTGCCAGCAGTTATCAGCGGGAGACCCCTGGTGAGACCCAGTACTTC
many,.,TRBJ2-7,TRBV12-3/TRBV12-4,CASTLSGRKREQYF,TGTGCCAGCACCCTCTCGGGAAGGAAACGGGAGCAGTACTTC
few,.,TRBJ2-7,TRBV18,CASSPLGTALEQYF,TGTGCCAGCTCACCACTCGGGACCGCACTCGAGCAGTACTTC
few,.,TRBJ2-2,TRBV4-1,CASSPPPGQINTGELFF,TGCGCCAGCAGCCCCCCCCCCGGACAGATTAACACCGGGGAGCTGTTTTTT
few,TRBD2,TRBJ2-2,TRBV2,CASSGTSGGDAGELFF,TGTGCCAGCAGTGGCACTAGCGGGGGGGACGCCGGGGAGCTGTTTTTT
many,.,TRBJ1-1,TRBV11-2,CASSRMNTEAFF,TGTGCCAGCAGCCGCATGAACACTGAAGCTTTCTTT
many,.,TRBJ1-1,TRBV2,CASSQQSGSTEAFF,TGTGCCAGCAGCCAGCAGAGCGGTAGCACTGAAGCTTTCTTT
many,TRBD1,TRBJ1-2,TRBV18,CASSPGTGDYGYTF,TGTGCCAGCAGCCCAGGGACAGGGGACTATGGCTACACCTTC
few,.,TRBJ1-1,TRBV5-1,CASSLGSFSMNTEAFF,TGCGCCAGCAGCTTGGGGTCATTCTCCATGAACACTGAAGCTTTCTTT
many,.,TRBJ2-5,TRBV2,CASSGTDIQETQYF,TGTGCCTCCAGTGGGACGGATATCCAAGAGACCCAGTACTTC
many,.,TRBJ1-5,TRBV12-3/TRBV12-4,CASSGGGRGGNQPQHF,TGTGCCAGCAGTGGGGGCGGTCGAGGAGGCAATCAGCCCCAGCATTTT
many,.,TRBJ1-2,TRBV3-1,CASSQGTDSFYTF,TGTGCCAGCAGCCAAGGGACTGATTCTTTCTACACCTTC
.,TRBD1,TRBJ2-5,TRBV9,CASSVGGQQETQYF,TGTGCCAGCAGCGTAGGGGGACAGCAAGAGACCCAGTACTTC